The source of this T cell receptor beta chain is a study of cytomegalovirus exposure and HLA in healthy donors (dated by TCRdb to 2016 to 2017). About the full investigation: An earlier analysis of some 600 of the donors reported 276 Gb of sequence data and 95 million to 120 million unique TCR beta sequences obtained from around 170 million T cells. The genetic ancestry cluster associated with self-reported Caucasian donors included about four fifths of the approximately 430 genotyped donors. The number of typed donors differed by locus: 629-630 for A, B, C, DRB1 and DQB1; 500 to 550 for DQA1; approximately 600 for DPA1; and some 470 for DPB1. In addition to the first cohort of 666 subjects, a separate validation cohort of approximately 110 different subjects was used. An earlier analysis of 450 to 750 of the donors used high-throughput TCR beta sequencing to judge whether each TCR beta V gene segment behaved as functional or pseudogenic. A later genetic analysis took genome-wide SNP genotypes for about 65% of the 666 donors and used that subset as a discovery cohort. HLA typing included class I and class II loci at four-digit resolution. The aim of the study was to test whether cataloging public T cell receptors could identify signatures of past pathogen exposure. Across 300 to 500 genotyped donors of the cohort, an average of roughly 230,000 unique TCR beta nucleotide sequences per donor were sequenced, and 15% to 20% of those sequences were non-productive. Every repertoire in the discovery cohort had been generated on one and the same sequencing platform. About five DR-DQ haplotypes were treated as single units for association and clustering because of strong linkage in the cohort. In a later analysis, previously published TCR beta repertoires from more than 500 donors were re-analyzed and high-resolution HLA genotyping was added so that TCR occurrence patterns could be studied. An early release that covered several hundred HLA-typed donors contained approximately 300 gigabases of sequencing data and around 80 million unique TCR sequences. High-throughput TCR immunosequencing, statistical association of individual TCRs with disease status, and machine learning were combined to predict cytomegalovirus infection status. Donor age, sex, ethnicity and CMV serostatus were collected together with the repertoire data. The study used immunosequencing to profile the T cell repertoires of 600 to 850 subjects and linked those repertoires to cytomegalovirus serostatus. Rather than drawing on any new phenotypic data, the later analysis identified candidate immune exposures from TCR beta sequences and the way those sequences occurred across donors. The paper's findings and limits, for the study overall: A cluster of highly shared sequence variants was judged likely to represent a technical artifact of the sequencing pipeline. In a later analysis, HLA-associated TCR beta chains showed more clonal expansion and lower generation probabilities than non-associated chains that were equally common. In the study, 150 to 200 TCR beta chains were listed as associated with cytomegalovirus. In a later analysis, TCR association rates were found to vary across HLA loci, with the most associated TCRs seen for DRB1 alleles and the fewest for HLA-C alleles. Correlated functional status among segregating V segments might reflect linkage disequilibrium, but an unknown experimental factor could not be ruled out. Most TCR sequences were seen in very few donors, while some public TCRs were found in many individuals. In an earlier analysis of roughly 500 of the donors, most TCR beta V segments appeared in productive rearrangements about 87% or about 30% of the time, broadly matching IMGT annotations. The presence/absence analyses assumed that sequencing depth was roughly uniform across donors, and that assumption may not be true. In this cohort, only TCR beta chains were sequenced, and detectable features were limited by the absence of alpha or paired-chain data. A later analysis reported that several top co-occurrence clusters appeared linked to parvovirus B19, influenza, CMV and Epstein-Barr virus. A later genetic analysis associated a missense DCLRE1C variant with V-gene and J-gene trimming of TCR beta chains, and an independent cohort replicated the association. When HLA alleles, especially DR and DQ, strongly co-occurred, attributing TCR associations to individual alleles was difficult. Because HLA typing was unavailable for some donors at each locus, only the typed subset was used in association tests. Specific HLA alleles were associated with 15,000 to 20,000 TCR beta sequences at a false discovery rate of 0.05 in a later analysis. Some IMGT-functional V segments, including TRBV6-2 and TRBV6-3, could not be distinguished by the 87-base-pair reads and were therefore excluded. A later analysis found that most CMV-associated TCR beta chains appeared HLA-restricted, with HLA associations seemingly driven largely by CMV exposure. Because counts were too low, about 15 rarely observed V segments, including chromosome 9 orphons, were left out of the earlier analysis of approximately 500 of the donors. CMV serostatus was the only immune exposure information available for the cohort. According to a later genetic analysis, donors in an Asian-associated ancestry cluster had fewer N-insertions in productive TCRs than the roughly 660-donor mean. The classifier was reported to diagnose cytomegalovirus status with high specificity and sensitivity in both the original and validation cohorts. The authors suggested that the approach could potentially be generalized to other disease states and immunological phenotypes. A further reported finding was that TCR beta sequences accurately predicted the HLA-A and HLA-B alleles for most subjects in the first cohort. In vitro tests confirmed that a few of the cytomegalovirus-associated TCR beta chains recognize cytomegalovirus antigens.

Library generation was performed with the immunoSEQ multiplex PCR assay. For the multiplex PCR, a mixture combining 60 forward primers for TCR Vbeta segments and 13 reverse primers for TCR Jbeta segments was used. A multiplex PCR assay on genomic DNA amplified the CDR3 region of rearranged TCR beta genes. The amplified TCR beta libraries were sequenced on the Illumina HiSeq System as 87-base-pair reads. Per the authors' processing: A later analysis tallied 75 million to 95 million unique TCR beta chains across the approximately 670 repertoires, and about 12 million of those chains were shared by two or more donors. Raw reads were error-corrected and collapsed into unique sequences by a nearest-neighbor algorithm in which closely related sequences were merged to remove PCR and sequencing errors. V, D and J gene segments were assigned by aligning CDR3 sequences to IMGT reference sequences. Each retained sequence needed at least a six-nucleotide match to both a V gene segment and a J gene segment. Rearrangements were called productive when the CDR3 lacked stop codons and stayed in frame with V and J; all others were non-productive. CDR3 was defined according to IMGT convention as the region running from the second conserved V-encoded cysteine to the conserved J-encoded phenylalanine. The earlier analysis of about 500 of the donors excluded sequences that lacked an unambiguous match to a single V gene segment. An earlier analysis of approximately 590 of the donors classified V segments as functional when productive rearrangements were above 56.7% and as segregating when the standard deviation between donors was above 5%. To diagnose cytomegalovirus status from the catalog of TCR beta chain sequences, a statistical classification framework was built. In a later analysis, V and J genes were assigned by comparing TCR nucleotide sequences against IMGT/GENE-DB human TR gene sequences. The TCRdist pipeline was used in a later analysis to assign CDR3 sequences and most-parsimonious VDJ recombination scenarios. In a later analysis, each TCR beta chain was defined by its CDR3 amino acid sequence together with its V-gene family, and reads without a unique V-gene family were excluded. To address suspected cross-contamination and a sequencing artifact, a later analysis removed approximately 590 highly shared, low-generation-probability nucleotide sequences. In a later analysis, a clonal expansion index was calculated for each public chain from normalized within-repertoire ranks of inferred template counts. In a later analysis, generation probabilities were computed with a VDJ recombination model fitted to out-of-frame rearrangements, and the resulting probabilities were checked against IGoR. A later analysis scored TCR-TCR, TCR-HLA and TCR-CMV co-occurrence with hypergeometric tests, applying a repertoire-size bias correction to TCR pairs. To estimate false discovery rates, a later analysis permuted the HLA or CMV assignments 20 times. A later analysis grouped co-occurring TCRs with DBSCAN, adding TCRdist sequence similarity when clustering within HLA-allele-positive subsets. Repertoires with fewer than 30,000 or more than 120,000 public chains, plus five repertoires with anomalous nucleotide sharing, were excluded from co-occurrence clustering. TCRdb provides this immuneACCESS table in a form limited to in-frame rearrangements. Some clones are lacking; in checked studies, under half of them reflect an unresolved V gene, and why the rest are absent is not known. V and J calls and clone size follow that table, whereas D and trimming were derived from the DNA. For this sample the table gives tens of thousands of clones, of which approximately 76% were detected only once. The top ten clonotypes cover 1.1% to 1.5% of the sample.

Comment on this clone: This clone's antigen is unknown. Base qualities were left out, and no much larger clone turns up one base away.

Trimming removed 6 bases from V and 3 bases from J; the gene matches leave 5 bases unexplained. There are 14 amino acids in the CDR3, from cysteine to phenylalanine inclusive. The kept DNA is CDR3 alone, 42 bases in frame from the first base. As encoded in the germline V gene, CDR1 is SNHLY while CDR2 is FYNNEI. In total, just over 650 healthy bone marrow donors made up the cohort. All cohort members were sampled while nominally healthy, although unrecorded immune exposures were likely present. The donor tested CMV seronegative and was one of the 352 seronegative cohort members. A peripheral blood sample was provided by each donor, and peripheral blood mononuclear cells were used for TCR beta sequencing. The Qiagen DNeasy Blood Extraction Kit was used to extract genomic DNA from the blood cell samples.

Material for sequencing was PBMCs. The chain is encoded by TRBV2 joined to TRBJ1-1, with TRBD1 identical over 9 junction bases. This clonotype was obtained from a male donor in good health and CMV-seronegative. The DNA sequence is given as TGTGCCAGCAGCAAAGGACAGGGGTACACTGAAGCTTTCTTT. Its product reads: CASSKGQGYTEAFF.